The entry below gives a single T cell receptor beta chain sequence along with its context. As yet, its antigen is unknown. The table came from immunoSEQ multiplex PCR; TCRdb's copy has only in-frame clones and leaves some out. This sample has 25,000 to 30,000 clones, with 70% to 85% found just once. This specimen comes from a study of memory CD4+ T cells and cytomegalovirus serostatus. Study summary: Of the healthy Belgian adults, several were CMV seropositive and 20 to 30 seronegative.

Single viable CD3+CD4+CD8-CD45RO+ cells were sorted as the memory CD4+ T cells. Findings and limits, study-wide: CD4+ memory repertoires contained about two fifths of the roughly 150 reported CMV TCRbeta sequences. The CMV-associated TCR signature appears largely within the CD4+ memory repertoire.

The CDR3 has 19 residues. The genes are TRBV21-1 and TRBJ2-1. TRBV21-1 is a pseudogene. This receptor was obtained from an adult in good health and CMV-seronegative. The sample comprised memory CD4+ T cells from blood. DNA of the CDR3: TGTGCCAGGGACCGGACAGGTGGCGGGAGAATGACCCATTACAATGAGCAGTTCTTC. Protein sequence: CARDRTGGGRMTHYNEQFF.